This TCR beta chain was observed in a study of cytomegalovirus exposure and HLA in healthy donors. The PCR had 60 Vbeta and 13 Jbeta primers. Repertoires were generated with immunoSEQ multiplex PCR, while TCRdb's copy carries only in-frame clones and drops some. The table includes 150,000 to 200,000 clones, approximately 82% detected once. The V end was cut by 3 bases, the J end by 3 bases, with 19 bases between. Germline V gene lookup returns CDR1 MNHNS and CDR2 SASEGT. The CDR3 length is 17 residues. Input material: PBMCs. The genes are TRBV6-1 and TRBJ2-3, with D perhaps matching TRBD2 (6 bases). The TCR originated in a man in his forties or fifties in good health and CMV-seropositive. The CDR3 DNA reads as TGTGCCAGCAGTGACCCCCGGAGGGGCCGGGGAACAGATACGCAGTATTTT. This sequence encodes CASSDPRRGRGTDTQYF.